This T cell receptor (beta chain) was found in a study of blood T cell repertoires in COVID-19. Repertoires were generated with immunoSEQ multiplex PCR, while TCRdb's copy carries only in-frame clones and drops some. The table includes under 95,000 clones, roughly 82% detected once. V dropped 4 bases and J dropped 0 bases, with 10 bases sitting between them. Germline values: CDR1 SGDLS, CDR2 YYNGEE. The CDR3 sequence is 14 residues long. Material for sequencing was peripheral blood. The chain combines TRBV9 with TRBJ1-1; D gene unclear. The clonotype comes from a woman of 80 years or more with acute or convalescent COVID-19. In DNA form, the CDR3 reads TGTGCCAGCAGCCAAATAGAAATGAACACTGAAGCTTTCTTT. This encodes CASSQIEMNTEAFF. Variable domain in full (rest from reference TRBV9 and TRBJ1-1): DSGVTQTPKHLITATGQRVTLRCSPRSGDLSVYWYQQSLDQGLQFLIQYYNGEERAKGNILERFSAQQFPDLHSELNLSSLELGDSALYFCASSQIEMNTEAFFGQGTRLTVV.